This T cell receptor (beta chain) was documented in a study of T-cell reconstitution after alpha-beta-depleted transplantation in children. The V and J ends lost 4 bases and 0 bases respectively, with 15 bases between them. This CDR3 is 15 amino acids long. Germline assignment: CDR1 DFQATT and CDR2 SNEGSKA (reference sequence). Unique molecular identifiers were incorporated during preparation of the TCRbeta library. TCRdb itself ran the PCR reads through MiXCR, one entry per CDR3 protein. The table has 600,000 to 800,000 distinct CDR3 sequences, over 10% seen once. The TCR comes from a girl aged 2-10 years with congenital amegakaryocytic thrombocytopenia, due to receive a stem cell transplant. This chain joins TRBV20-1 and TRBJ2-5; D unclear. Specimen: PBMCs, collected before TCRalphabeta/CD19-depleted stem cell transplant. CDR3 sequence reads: CSAKIAAEYQETQYF. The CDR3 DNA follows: TGCAGTGCTAAAATTGCGGCTGAGTACCAAGAGACCCAGTACTTC.